Below, one T cell receptor beta chain is given with its context. These data belong to a study of blood T cell repertoires in COVID-19. As for the study in general: Samples representing acute and convalescent COVID-19 were sourced from the United States, Italy and Spain. PBMCs, B-cell-depleted T cells, or T cells provided the cDNA or gDNA that made up the material.

Per the authors' pipeline: Using reference gene primer amplification, nucleated cell counts were estimated. Assay: immunoSEQ multiplex PCR; the TCRdb copy retains only in-frame clones and omits some. That table is the source of V, J and clone size, and D and trimming were worked out from the DNA. Of 50,000 or so clones listed, approximately 89% were seen once; the top ten hold about 15%. In germline, CDR1 is SGHVS, CDR2 FQNEAQ. The CDR3 runs 18 residues. J gave up 1 base and V 3 bases, and 9 bases lay outside the gene matches. The TCR comes from a human donor in a cohort sampled during active COVID-19. This rearrangement joins TRBV7-8 to TRBJ1-3; 10 bases agree with TRBD1. Sequenced material: peripheral blood. The CDR3 spells CASSLASGTGVSGNTIYF. DNA for the CDR3: TGTGCCAGCAGCTTGGCCTCCGGGACAGGGGTATCTGGAAACACCATATATTTT.